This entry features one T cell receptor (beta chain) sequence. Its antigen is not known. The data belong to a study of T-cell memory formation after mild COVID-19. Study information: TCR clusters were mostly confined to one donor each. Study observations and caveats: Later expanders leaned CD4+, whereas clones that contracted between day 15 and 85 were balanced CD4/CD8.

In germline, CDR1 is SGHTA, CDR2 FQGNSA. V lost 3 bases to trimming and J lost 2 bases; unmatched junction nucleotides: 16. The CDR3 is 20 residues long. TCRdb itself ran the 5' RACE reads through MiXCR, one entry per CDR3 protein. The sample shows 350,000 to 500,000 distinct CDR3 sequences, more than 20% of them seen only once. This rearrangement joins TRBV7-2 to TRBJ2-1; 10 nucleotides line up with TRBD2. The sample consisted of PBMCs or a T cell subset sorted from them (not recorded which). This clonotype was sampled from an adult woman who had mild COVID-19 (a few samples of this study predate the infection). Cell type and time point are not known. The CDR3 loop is CASSLLSGRAIMSPYNEQFF. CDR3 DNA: TGTGCCAGCAGCTTGTTAAGCGGGAGGGCCATTATGAGTCCCTACAATGAGCAGTTCTTC.